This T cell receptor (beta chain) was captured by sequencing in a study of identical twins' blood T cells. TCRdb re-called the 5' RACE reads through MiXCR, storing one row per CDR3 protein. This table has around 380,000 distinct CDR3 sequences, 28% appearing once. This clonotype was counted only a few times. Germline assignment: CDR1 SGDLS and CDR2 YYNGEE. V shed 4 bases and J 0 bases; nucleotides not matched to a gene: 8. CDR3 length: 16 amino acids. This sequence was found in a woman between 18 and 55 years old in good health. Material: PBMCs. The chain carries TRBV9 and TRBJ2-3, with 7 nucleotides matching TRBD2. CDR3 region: CASSPHRGVSTDTQYF. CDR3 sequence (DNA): TGTGCCAGCAGCCCTCACCGGGGGGTAAGCACAGATACGCAGTATTTT.